Presented here are 10 T cell receptor beta chains from one specimen sequenced in a study of radiotherapy plus CTLA-4 blockade in lung cancer. TCRdb's copy holds only in-frame clones and misses some; the assay was immunoSEQ multiplex PCR. The data hold 30,000 to 40,000 clones, with approximately 70% observed a single time. This specimen was peripheral blood, taken from a patient treated with radiotherapy plus ipilimumab. Every receptor here comes from a human donor with non-small cell lung cancer who had stable disease on radiotherapy plus ipilimumab.

The chain uses TRBV28 and TRBJ2-2, with 7 bases fitting TRBD2. The CDR3 runs to 15 residues. V gave up 3 bases and J gave up 7 bases; unmatched junction bases: 8. Germline V lookup: CDR1 MDHEN, CDR2 SYDVKM. CDR3 in amino acids: CASSFPTGGHGELFF. CDR3 DNA sequence: TGTGCCAGCAGTTTTCCGACGGGAGGCCACGGGGAGCTGTTTTTT.

A word on this clone: At the DNA level, this CDR3 is encoded by other sequences in the same sample as well. The chain links TRBV5-6 to TRBJ2-7; D is unclear. Germline V lookup: CDR1 SGHDT, CDR2 YYEEEE. The CDR3 is 14 residues long. V was shortened by 2 bases and J by 3 bases, with 12 bases between the two germline ends. The CDR3, as DNA: TGTGCCAGCAGCTTTTTGGGGATACGCTACGAGCAGTACTTC. It is translated as CASSFLGIRYEQYF.

The chain couples TRBV7-3 to TRBJ2-7, with TRBD2 matching over 10 bases. With V trimmed by 0 bases and J by 6 bases, 5 bases remained unmatched. Germline assignment: CDR1 SGHTA and CDR2 FQGTGA. The CDR3 is made up of 15 amino acids. The CDR3 DNA follows: TGTGCCAGCAGCTTAACCCCAGCGGGAGGGGCCGAGCAGTACTTC. Protein product: CASSLTPAGGAEQYF.

V and J are TRBV6-5 and TRBJ1-2, with D uncertain. V was trimmed by 7 bases and J by 13 bases, leaving 19 bases between them. Germline V gives CDR1 MNHEY, CDR2 SVGAGI. The CDR3 runs to 12 residues. The CDR3 is CASNVGTDGFTF. In nucleotides, the CDR3 is TGTGCCAGCAATGTGGGAACAGATGGTTTCACCTTC.

The chain employs TRBV5-1 and TRBJ1-1, with D unclear. Per the germline V gene, CDR1 is SGHRS and CDR2 is YFSETQ. The CDR3 runs to 15 residues. The V gene lost 0 bases and the J gene lost 0 bases, with 9 bases spanning the gap. Here the CDR3 reads CASSLGRIMNTEAFF. The CDR3, as DNA: TGCGCCAGCAGCTTGGGCCGGATCATGAACACTGAAGCTTTCTTT. The variable domain in full, with the rest retrieved from reference TRBV5-1 and TRBJ1-1, is KAGVTQTPRYLIKTRGQQVTLSCSPISGHRSVSWYQQTPGQGLQFLFEYFSETQRNKGNFPGRFSGRQFSNSRSEMNVSTLELGDSALYLCASSLGRIMNTEAFFGQGTRLTVV.

The V gene is TRBV30, the J gene TRBJ2-7, with 7 bases that match TRBD1. CDR3 length equals 13 residues. Germline V gene sequence: CDR1 GTSNPN, CDR2 SVGIG (reference sequence). V lost 5 bases, J lost 6 bases, and 10 bases stayed unmatched. CDR3 DNA sequence: TGTGCCTGGGACAGGGAAGGAATAGGCGAGCAGTACTTC. Protein product: CAWDREGIGEQYF.

The V call is TRBV9, the J call TRBJ2-2; 11 bases line up with TRBD1. The germline V gene encodes CDR1 SGDLS and CDR2 YYNGEE. After removal of 5 bases from V and 4 bases from J, the junction contained 10 bases not matched to a gene. This CDR3 has 17 residues. The CDR3 bases are TGTGCCAGCAGGAGGCCCGGGACAGGGGGGAGCACCGGGGAGCTGTTTTTT. It yields the protein CASRRPGTGGSTGELFF.

This clone was counted only a few times. The chain is built from TRBV27 and TRBJ2-7; TRBD2 matches 7 bases. Trimming cost V 3 bases and J 3 bases; bases outside gene matches: 23. CDR1 MNHEY and CDR2 SMNVEV come from the germline V gene (reference sequence). The CDR3 totals 20 residues. CDR3 residues: CASSFSTKGKPGRDVYEQYF. DNA of the CDR3: TGTGCCAGCAGTTTTTCGACTAAAGGCAAACCTGGGAGGGACGTCTACGAGCAGTACTTC.

The chain uses TRBV5-6 and TRBJ1-2; a possible D gene is TRBD1 (5 bases). The CDR3 length is 12 residues. Germline CDR1 is SGHDT and CDR2 is YYEEEE. Between the trimmed V and J ends, which lost 5 bases and 4 bases, there was a span of 9 bases. The CDR3: CASSRDAYGYTF. CDR3 sequence (DNA): TGTGCCAGCAGTAGGGACGCCTATGGCTACACCTTC.

The chain joins TRBV27 to TRBJ2-3, with D unresolved. CDR1 and CDR2 (germline): MNHEY, SMNVEV (reference sequence). This CDR3 region has 12 residues. The V end was cut by 4 bases, the J end by 2 bases, with 4 bases between. The CDR3: CASSSFTDTQYF. In DNA form, the CDR3 reads TGTGCCAGCAGTTCATTCACAGATACGCAGTATTTT.